Presented here are 17 T cell receptor beta chains from one specimen sequenced in a study of T cells in Graves' hyperthyroidism and ophthalmopathy (dated by TCRdb to about 2019). Receptor libraries were prepared by multiplex PCR. Sequencing took place on an Illumina HiSeq 2000. TCR beta CDR3 regions were amplified from RNA transcripts. A first-round RT-PCR of the TCR CDR3 used the HTBI primer set with the Qiagen OneStep RT-PCR kit. TCRdb itself trimmed the public reads at Q25 with fastp, ran MiXCR and retained productive beta chains. Every distinct CDR3 protein forms one entry, paired with its most common genes and DNA. The sample table contains more than 300,000 distinct CDR3 sequences; only one count was recorded for roughly 17% of them. The ten largest clones capture almost 35% of the sample. The source material was blood. These receptors were taken from a woman younger than 45 with Graves' hyperthyroidism that later progressed to Graves' ophthalmopathy.

There are a few counts of this clonotype. The chain links TRBV2 to TRBJ1-2; D possibly corresponds to TRBD1 (5 bases). The CDR3 sequence is 14 residues long. V was pared by 2 bases and J by 4 bases, with 11 bases between. Germline V gene sequence: CDR1 SNHLY, CDR2 FYNNEI. CDR3 nucleotide sequence: TGTGCCAGCAGTGAAAGCCAGGGAGGCTATGGCTACACCTTC. It specifies CASSESQGGYGYTF.

This clonotype was observed at least ten times. The chain combines TRBV7-6 with TRBJ1-5; a weak D match, TRBD1 (5 bases). Germline V gives CDR1 SGHVS, CDR2 FNYEAQ. CDR3 size: 15 residues. The V end was cut by 5 bases, the J end by 2 bases, with 13 bases between. This chain's CDR3 is CASSQRPGRNQPQHF. The CDR3 DNA is TGTGCCAGCAGCCAGCGGCCGGGGCGCAATCAGCCCCAGCATTTT.

The V and J genes are TRBV4-1 and TRBJ2-7; 8 positions match TRBD1. The CDR3 consists of 15 residues. Germline CDR1 MGHRA, CDR2 YSYEKL. The V gene end was trimmed by 2 bases and the J gene end by 4 bases; junction bases not matched to a gene: 7. The CDR3 is CASSQSGQGEYEQYF. CDR3 DNA: TGCGCCAGCAGCCAAAGTGGACAGGGAGAATACGAGCAGTACTTC.

The chain uses TRBV2 and TRBJ1-2; no firm D call. The ends were cut back, 2 bases at V and 2 bases at J, with 12 bases in the middle. The CDR3 is 15 amino acids. Germline-derived CDR1 and CDR2 are SNHLY and FYNNEI. The CDR3 protein is CASSEIGGRNYGYTF. The CDR3 nucleotides are TGTGCCAGCAGTGAAATCGGTGGACGGAACTATGGCTACACCTTC.

This clonotype was seen at least ten times. The rearrangement joins TRBV29-1 to TRBJ1-5, with D uncertain. V lost 4 bases and J lost 1, with 8 bases in between. Germline loops: CDR1 SQVTM, CDR2 ANQGSEA. The CDR3 consists of 13 residues. The CDR3 is CSVGQGSNQPQHF. Here the CDR3 DNA reads TGCAGCGTTGGGCAAGGGAGCAATCAGCCCCAGCATTTT.

This clonotype was counted many times. CDR3 sequence (DNA): TGCAGTGCTGGAATACCTAGTTCCTCCTACGAGCAGTACTTC. Translated, it gives CSAGIPSSSYEQYF. This chain joins TRBV20-1 and TRBJ2-7; D gene ambiguous. Between the trimmed V and J ends, which lost 5 bases and 0 bases, there was a span of 14 bases. This CDR3 comprises 14 residues. Germline V gene sequence: CDR1 DFQATT, CDR2 SNEGSKA (reference sequence).

This clonotype was counted ten times or more. The chain is built from TRBV6-1 and TRBJ2-7; possible D gene TRBD2, 5 bases. Germline V gene sequence: CDR1 MNHNS, CDR2 SASEGT. V was clipped by 5 bases and J by 3 bases, with 20 bases between them. This CDR3 is built from 16 residues. The CDR3 protein is CASSSAWGREGYEQYF. DNA of the CDR3: TGTGCCAGCAGTAGTGCGTGGGGAAGAGAGGGCTACGAGCAGTACTTC.

Only a few counts were recorded for this clonotype. The rearrangement links TRBV7-8 to TRBJ2-2; D is unclear. This CDR3 spans 17 amino acids. V lost 2 bases and J 2 bases, leaving 15 bases between the germline ends. The germline gives CDR1 SGHVS, CDR2 FQNEAQ. CDR3 loop: CASSLFLSGINTGELFF. In nucleotides, the CDR3 is TGTGCCAGCAGCTTATTTCTCTCCGGAATAAACACCGGGGAGCTGTTTTTT.

Ten or more counts support this clonotype. V usage is TRBV7-9 and J usage is TRBJ2-1; weak D call: TRBD2 (6 bases). Germline CDR1 and CDR2: SEHNR and FQNEAQ (reference sequence). The V gene lost 5 bases and the J gene lost 8 bases, with 10 bases spanning the gap. This CDR3 contains 12 residues. CDR3 region: CASSMTSYEQFF. The CDR3 DNA is TGTGCCAGCAGCATGACTAGTTATGAGCAGTTCTTC.

The table lists this clonotype with a few counts. The chain couples TRBV5-5 to TRBJ2-7, with D possibly matching TRBD2 (5 bases). V was shortened by 1 base and J by 3 bases, with 26 bases between the two germline ends. There are 19 residues in the CDR3. Looked up from germline, CDR1 is SGHKS and CDR2 is YYEKEE (reference sequence). CDR3 in DNA: TGTGCCAGCAGCTTGATGGTGGGGAGTCCGTCTAGTTCTAACTACGAGCAGTACTTC. Residues: CASSLMVGSPSSSNYEQYF.

This chain links TRBV14 with TRBJ1-1; D uncertain. V was clipped by 2 bases and J by 6 bases, with 7 bases between them. CDR1 is SGHDN, CDR2 FVKESK, per germline. This CDR3 has 12 residues. CDR3 residues: CASSQLEPEAFF. The CDR3 DNA reads TGTGCCAGCAGCCAACTCGAACCTGAAGCTTTCTTT.

In its sample, this clonotype was seen a few times. The genes are TRBV28 and TRBJ2-1, with 8 bases lining up with TRBD2. This CDR3 spans 16 amino acids. CDR1 is MDHEN, CDR2 SYDVKM, per germline. Trimming at V came to 1 base and at J to 5 bases, leaving 7 bases not matched to a gene. CDR3 sequence: CASSLLGTSPHNEQFF. Here the CDR3 DNA reads TGTGCCAGCAGTTTATTAGGGACTAGTCCCCACAATGAGCAGTTCTTC.

In its sample, this clonotype was seen many times. The rearrangement joins TRBV5-1 to TRBJ2-1, with 10 bases identical to TRBD2. The length of the CDR3 is 17 residues. Germline V gene sequence: CDR1 SGHRS, CDR2 YFSETQ. V was pared by 4 bases and J by 7 bases, with 14 bases of the junction left unmatched. The CDR3 coding sequence is TGCGCCAGCAGCAGGCTAGCGGGAGCCGATGTGATAAATGAGCAGTTCTTC. Protein sequence: CASSRLAGADVINEQFF.

The table lists this clonotype with a few counts. The genes are TRBV20-1 and TRBJ1-5, with D possibly being TRBD1 (6 bases). V shed 6 bases and J shed 0 bases, with 21 bases lying between them. The CDR3 is 17 amino acids. CDR1 and CDR2 (germline): DFQATT, SNEGSKA (reference sequence). The CDR3 DNA reads as TGCAGTGCAACCGGGACAAAATGGGGTTATAGCAATCAGCCCCAGCATTTT. This codes for CSATGTKWGYSNQPQHF.

This clonotype was recorded many times. The genes are TRBV5-1 and TRBJ2-3; 12 bases match TRBD2. Germline assignment: CDR1 SGHRS and CDR2 YFSETQ. The CDR3 is 18 amino acids. Trimming took 0 bases from V and 5 from J; bases not matched to a gene: 10. The CDR3 nucleotides read TGCGCCAGCAGCTTGGGACTAGCGGGGGCACGGGAGGTAGATACGCAGTATTTT. It translates to CASSLGLAGAREVDTQYF.

V is TRBV6-5 and J is TRBJ2-2, with D possibly being TRBD1 (6 bases). The germline V gene encodes CDR1 MNHEY and CDR2 SVGAGI. The CDR3 loop spans 17 amino acids. With 0 bases removed from V and 2 bases from J, the gap between germline ends came to 13 bases. The CDR3, as DNA: TGTGCCAGCAGTTACTCGACCAGGGGACCCAACACCGGGGAGCTGTTTTTT. Protein: CASSYSTRGPNTGELFF.

The V gene is TRBV11-2, the J gene TRBJ2-3, with 13 bases identical to TRBD2. The CDR3 is 15 amino acids. J was trimmed by 5 bases and V by 6 bases; bases with no gene match: 5. CDR1 is SGHAT, CDR2 FQNNGV, per germline. The CDR3 coding sequence is TGTGCCAGCAGACCCGGACTAGCGGGAGAAGATACGCAGTATTTT. As protein: CASRPGLAGEDTQYF.